Below are 12 T cell receptor beta chains sequenced from a single sample in a study of blood T cell repertoires in COVID-19. The data were produced by immunoSEQ multiplex PCR, yet TCRdb's version contains in-frame clones alone and is incomplete. The data hold around 180,000 clones, with approximately 90% observed a single time. The material sequenced was peripheral blood. These receptors all come from a man aged 55-75 years with acute or convalescent COVID-19.

The chain recombines TRBV7-9 with TRBJ2-1; a possible D gene is TRBD2 (6 bases). This CDR3 comprises 13 residues. V was trimmed by 6 bases and J by 11 bases, leaving 17 bases between them. CDR1 is SEHNR and CDR2 is FQNEAQ in the germline V gene (reference sequence). For the CDR3, the DNA is TGTGCCAGCAGACAAGCGGACTATACCAAGCAGTTCTTC. Residues: CASRQADYTKQFF.

J is TRBJ2-5 and V is TRBV18; D ambiguous. Germline CDR1 reads KGHSH; CDR2 reads LQKENI. V was trimmed by 2 bases and J by 5 bases, leaving 9 bases between them. This CDR3 has 13 amino acids. In nucleotides, the CDR3 is TGTGCCAGCTCACCAGCCTCAGCGGAGACCCAGTACTTC. Amino acid sequence: CASSPASAETQYF.

The V and J genes are TRBV30 and TRBJ1-2; TRBD1 matches at 8 bases. Looked up from germline, CDR1 is GTSNPN and CDR2 is SVGIG (reference sequence). CDR3 length: 15 amino acids. With 2 bases clipped from V and 8 bases from J, the junction kept 13 bases outside the gene matches. The CDR3 DNA reads TGTGCCTGGAGTCCCTGGACAGGGCCGGCGGTAGGCTACACCTTC. This encodes CAWSPWTGPAVGYTF.

The chain has TRBV12-3 or TRBV12-4 and TRBJ2-5; D remains unclear. The CDR3 is made up of 13 amino acids. V was clipped by 1 base and J by 7 bases, with 10 bases between them. The CDR3 is CASSLGGLGTQYF. CDR3 nucleotide sequence: TGTGCCAGCAGTTTAGGAGGCTTGGGGACCCAGTACTTC.

This rearrangement joins TRBV7-2 to TRBJ2-4, with D unresolved. The CDR3 is 14 residues long. Trimming removed 1 base at V and 3 bases at J, with 7 bases between. Germline V gives CDR1 SGHTA, CDR2 FQGNSA. The CDR3 protein is CASSLGGSKNIQYF. The CDR3 nucleotides read TGTGCCAGCAGCTTAGGTGGCAGCAAAAACATTCAGTACTTC.

This chain joins TRBV14 and TRBJ1-3; D might be TRBD1 (6 bases). Per germline, CDR1 SGHDN and CDR2 FVKESK. This CDR3 contains 13 residues. V was trimmed by 5 bases and J by 3 bases, leaving 8 bases between them. CDR3 DNA: TGTGCCAGCAGCGGACAGAATGGAAACACCATATATTTT. Translated: CASSGQNGNTIYF. The full variable domain, in which reference TRBV14 and TRBJ1-3 provide the parts outside the CDR3, is EAGVTQFPSHSVIEKGQTVTLRCDPISGHDNLYWYRRVMGKEIKFLLHFVKESKQDESGMPNNRFLAERTGGTYSTLKVQPAELEDSGVYFCASSGQNGNTIYFGEGSWLTVV.

The V gene is TRBV19, the J gene TRBJ2-7; 12 bases align to TRBD2. The CDR3 extends over 16 amino acids. The germline CDR1 and CDR2 sequences are LNHDA and SQIVND (reference sequence). J lost 1 base, V lost 5 bases, and 6 bases had no gene match. The CDR3 coding sequence is TGTGCCAGTAGTTTAGGGACTAGCGGGCTATCCTACGAGCAGTACGTC. Translated, it gives CASSLGTSGLSYEQYV.

The V gene is TRBV5-1, the J gene TRBJ1-6; D possibly corresponds to TRBD1 (5 bases). This CDR3 is 15 amino acids long. Germline CDR1 reads SGHRS; CDR2 reads YFSETQ. The V gene lost 4 bases and the J gene lost 9 bases, with 17 bases spanning the gap. In nucleotides, the CDR3 is TGCGCCAGCAGCCCGATTCAGGGTCTTGGTTCACCCCTCCACTTT. This gives the protein CASSPIQGLGSPLHF.

This clone was counted only a few times. This rearrangement joins TRBV5-6 to TRBJ1-3, with 8 bases that match TRBD1. The CDR3 loop spans 12 amino acids. Germline V CDR1 and CDR2: SGHDT, YYEEEE. V shed 4 bases, J shed 7 bases, and the junction held 1 base outside the gene matches. The CDR3 sequence is CASSRTGNTIYF. In DNA form, the CDR3 reads TGTGCCAGCAGCAGGACAGGGAACACCATATATTTT. Full variable domain (missing parts from reference TRBV5-6 and TRBJ1-3): DAGVTQSPTHLIKTRGQQVTLRCSPKSGHDTVSWYQQALGQGPQFIFQYYEEEERQRGNFPDRFSGHQFPNYSSELNVNALLLGDSALYLCASSRTGNTIYFGEGSWLTVV.

This rearrangement joins TRBV9 to TRBJ1-2; no reliable D call. V was shortened by 0 bases and J by 4 bases, with 13 bases between the two germline ends. Looked up from germline, CDR1 is SGDLS and CDR2 is YYNGEE. The CDR3 runs to 15 residues. Here the CDR3 DNA reads TGTGCCAGCAGCGTAGAGGTCGGCGGATTCTATGGCTACACCTTC. Translation: CASSVEVGGFYGYTF.

The chain joins TRBV20-1 to TRBJ2-2, with D maybe TRBD1 (6 bases). The CDR3 is 15 residues long. Germline lookup yields CDR1 DFQATT and CDR2 SNEGSKA (reference sequence). The ends were cut back, 3 bases at V and 7 bases at J, with 18 bases in the middle. CDR3 loop: CSASPTGLQGGELFF. The CDR3 DNA reads TGCAGTGCTAGTCCTACAGGGCTCCAGGGCGGGGAGCTGTTTTTT.

CDR3 protein: CASSRLAGGPGDTQYF. In nucleotides, the CDR3 is TGTGCCAGCAGCCGACTAGCGGGGGGGCCAGGAGATACGCAGTATTTT. The chain recombines TRBV6-6 with TRBJ2-3, with 14 nucleotides matching TRBD2. Germline assignment: CDR1 MNHNY and CDR2 SVGAGI (reference sequence). CDR3 length: 16 amino acids. The V segment lost 6 bases and the J segment 5 bases; nucleotides outside the gene matches: 7.